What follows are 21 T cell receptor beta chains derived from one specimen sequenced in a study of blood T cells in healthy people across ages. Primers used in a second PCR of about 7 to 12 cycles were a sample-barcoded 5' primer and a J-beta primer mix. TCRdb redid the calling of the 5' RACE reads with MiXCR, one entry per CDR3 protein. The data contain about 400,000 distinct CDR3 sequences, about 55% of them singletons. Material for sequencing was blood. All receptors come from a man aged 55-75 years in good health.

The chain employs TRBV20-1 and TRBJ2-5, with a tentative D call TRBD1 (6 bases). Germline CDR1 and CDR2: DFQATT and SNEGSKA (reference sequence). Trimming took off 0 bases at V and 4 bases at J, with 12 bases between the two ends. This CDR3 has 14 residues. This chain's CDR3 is CSARDPRGRETQYF. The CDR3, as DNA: TGCAGTGCTAGAGATCCCAGGGGCCGAGAGACCCAGTACTTC.

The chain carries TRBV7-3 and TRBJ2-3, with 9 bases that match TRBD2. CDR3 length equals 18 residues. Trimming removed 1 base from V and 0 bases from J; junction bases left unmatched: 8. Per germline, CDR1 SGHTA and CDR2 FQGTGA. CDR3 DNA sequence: TGTGCCAGCAGCTTAAGAGGTCAAGCGGGAGGTAGCACAGATACGCAGTATTTT. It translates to CASSLRGQAGGSTDTQYF.

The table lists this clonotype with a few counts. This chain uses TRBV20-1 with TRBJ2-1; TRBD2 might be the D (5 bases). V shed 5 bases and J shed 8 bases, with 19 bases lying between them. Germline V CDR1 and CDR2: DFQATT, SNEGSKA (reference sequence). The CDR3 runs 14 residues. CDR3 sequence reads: CSAFGERLVDEQFF. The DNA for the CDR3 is TGCAGTGCTTTTGGAGAGCGGCTTGTTGATGAGCAGTTCTTC.

The CDR3 sequence is CSVAGQGGNEQFF. The CDR3 DNA is TGCAGCGTTGCGGGACAGGGAGGCAATGAGCAGTTCTTC. The chain couples TRBV29-1 to TRBJ2-1; 9 bases agree with TRBD1. This CDR3 region has 13 residues. CDR1 is SQVTM and CDR2 is ANQGSEA in the germline V gene. Trimming at V came to 4 bases and at J to 6 bases, leaving 4 bases not matched to a gene.

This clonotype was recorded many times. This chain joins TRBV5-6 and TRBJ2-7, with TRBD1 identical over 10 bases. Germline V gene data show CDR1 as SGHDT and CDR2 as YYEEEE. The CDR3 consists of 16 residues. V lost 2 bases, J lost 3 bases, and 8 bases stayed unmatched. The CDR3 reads CASSLLGTGDDYEQYF. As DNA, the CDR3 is TGTGCCAGCAGCTTATTGGGGACAGGGGATGACTACGAGCAGTACTTC.

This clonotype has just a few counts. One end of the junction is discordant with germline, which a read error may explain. For the CDR3, the DNA is TGTGCCAGCAGCCGTAACACAGCCGGGACAGAATACGGGCAGTACTTC. Translated: CASSRNTAGTEYGQYF. This chain connects TRBV6-2 or TRBV6-3 to TRBJ2-7; 7 nucleotides line up with TRBD1. CDR1 MNHEY and CDR2 SVGEGT come from the germline V gene. The CDR3 has 16 residues.

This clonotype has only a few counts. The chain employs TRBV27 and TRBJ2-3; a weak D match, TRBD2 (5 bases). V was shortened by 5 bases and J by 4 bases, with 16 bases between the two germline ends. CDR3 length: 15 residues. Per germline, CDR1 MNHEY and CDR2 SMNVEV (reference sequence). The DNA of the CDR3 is TGTGCCAGCAGTCCACCGGACTGGCCAGCAGATACGCAGTATTTT. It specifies CASSPPDWPADTQYF.

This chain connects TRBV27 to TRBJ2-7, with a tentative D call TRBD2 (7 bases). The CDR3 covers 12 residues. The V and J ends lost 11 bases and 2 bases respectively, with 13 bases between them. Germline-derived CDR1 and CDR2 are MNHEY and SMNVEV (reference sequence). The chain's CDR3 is CAGQRDAYEQYF. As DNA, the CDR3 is TGTGCCGGACAGCGGGACGCCTACGAGCAGTACTTC.

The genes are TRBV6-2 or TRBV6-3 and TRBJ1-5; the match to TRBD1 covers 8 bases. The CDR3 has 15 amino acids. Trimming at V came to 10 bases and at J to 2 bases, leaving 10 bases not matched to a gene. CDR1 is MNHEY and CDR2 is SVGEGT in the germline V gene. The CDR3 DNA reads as TGTGCCACCCACCTGACAGGGGCTCGCAATCAGCCCCAGCATTTT. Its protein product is CATHLTGARNQPQHF.

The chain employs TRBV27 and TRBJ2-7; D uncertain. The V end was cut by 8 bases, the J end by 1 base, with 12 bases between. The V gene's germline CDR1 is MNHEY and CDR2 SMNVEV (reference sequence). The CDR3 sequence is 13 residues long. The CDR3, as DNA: TGTGCCAGCTCCGAACCCCCTTCCTACGAGCAGTACTTC. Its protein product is CASSEPPSYEQYF.

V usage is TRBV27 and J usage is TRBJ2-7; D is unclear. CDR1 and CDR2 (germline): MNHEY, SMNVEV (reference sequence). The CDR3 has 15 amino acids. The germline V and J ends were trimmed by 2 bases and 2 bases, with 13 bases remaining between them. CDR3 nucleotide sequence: TGTGCCAGCAGTTTAGTCCCCGCCGCCGCCTACGAGCAGTACTTC. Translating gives CASSLVPAAAYEQYF.

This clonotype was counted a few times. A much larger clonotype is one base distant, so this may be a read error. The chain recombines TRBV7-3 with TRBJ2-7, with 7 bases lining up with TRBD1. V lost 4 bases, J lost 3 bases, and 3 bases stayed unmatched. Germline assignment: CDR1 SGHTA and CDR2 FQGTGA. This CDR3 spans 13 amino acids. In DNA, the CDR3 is TGTGCCAGCAGCTCGGGACAGAACTACGAGCAGTACTTC. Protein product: CASSSGQNYEQYF.

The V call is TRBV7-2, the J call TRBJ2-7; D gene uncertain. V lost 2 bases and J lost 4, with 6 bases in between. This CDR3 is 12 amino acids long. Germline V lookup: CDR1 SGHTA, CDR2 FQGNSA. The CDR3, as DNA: TGTGCCAGCAGCTTAAGCCTTTACGAGCAGTACTTC. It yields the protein CASSLSLYEQYF.

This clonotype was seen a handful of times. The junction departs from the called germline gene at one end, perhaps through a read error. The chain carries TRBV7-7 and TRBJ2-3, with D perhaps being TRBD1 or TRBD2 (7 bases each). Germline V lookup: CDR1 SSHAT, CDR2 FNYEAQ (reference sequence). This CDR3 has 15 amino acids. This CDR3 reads CASSQGGPSGDTQYF. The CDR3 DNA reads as TGTGCTAGCAGCCAGGGGGGGCCCAGCGGAGATACGCAGTATTTT. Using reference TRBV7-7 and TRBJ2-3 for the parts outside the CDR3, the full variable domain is GAGVSQSPRYKVTKRGQDVTLRCDPISSHATLYWYQQALGQGPEFLTYFNYEAQPDKSGLPSDRFSAERPEGSISTLTIQRTEQRDSAMYRCASSQGGPSGDTQYFGPGTRLTVL.

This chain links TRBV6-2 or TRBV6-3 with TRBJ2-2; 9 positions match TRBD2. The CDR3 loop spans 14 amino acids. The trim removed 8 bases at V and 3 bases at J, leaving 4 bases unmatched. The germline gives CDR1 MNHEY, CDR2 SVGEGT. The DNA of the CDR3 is TGTGCCAGCTGCGGGAGGGCCCACACCGGGGAGCTGTTTTTT. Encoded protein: CASCGRAHTGELFF.

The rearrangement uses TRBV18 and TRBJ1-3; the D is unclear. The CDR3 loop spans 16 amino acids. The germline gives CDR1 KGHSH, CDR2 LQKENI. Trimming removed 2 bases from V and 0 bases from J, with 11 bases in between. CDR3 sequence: CASSPNVGDSGNTIYF. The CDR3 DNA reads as TGTGCCAGCTCACCAAATGTGGGAGACTCTGGAAACACCATATATTTT.

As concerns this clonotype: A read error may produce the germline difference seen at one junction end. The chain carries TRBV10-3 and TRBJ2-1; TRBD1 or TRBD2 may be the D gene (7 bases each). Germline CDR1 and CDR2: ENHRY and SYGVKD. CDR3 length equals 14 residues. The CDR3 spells CTIRGGGSYNEQFF. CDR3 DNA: TGTACCATCAGGGGGGGGGGCTCCTACAATGAGCAGTTCTTC.

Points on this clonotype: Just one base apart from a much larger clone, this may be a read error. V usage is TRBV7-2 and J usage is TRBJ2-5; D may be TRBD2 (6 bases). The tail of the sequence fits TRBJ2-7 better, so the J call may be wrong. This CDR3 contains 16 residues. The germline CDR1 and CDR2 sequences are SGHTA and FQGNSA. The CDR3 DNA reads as TGTGCCAGCAGTATTTCCTCGAGACTAGTGCACTACGAGCAGTACTTC. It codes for CASSISSRLVHYEQYF.

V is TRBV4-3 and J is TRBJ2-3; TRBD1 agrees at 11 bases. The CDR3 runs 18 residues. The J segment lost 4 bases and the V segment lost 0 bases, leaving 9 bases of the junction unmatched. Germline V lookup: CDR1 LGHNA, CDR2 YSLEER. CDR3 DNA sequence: TGCGCCAGCAGCCAAGATACGGACAGGGGGCGCATAGCAGATACGCAGTATTTT. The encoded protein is CASSQDTDRGRIADTQYF.

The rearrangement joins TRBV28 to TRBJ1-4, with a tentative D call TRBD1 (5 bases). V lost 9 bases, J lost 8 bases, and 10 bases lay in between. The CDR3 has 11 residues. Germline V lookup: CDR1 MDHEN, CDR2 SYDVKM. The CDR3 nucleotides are TGTGCCAGATGGGGGGGGGAAAAACTGTTTTTT. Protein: CARWGGEKLFF. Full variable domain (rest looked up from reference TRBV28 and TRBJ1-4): DVKVTQSSRYLVKRTGEKVFLECVQDMDHENMFWYRQDPGLGLRLIYFSYDVKMKEKGDIPEGYSVSREKKERFSLILESASTNQTSMYLCARWGGEKLFFGSGTQLSVL.

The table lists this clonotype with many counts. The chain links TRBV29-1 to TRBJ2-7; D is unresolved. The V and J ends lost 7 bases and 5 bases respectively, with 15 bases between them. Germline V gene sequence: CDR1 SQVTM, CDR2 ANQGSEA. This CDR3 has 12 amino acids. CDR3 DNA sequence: TGCAGCGCTAGGAGCTCGTGGGACGAGCAGTACTTC. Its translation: CSARSSWDEQYF.